Listed below are T cell receptor beta chains from one sample, sequenced in a study of radiation and T cells in renal cell carcinoma. The data were produced by immunoSEQ multiplex PCR, yet TCRdb's version contains in-frame clones alone and is incomplete. Among under 55,000 clones listed, 83% were seen once. The sample was blood, taken from a patient whose treatment included radiotherapy and nephrectomy. These receptors came from a woman aged 70-85 years with renal cell carcinoma. Each CDR3 is given with its conserved first and last residue. A D gene is named only where the DNA matches it firmly. The size field is filled for only some rows; it gives once, few, many or a size class.

D gene: .
V gene: TRBV7-9
J gene: TRBJ1-4
clone size: .
CDR3 protein: CASSVNHDGHEKLFF
CDR3 DNA: TGTGCCAGCAGCGTGAACCACGACGGTCATGAAAAACTGTTTTTT

D gene: .
V gene: TRBV5-5
J gene: TRBJ2-7
clone size: .
CDR3 protein: CASSFKGSSYEQYF
CDR3 DNA: TGTGCCAGCAGCTTTAAGGGGTCTTCCTACGAGCAGTACTTC

D gene: .
V gene: TRBV18
J gene: TRBJ1-6
clone size: .
CDR3 protein: CASSPGAGGVSPLHF
CDR3 DNA: TGTGCCAGCTCACCTGGGGCCGGCGGGGTTTCACCCCTCCACTTT

D gene: .
V gene: TRBV6-6
J gene: TRBJ2-2
clone size: .
CDR3 protein: CASSRERMANTGELFF
CDR3 DNA: TGTGCCAGCAGCCGAGAGCGGATGGCGAACACCGGGGAGCTGTTTTTT

D gene: .
V gene: TRBV9
J gene: TRBJ1-5
clone size: .
CDR3 protein: CASSGTRGSNQPQHF
CDR3 DNA: TGTGCCAGCAGCGGGACGAGGGGGAGCAATCAGCCCCAGCATTTT

D gene: TRBD1
V gene: TRBV27
J gene: TRBJ2-7
clone size: .
CDR3 protein: CASSLNAGGLYEQYF
CDR3 DNA: TGTGCCAGCAGTTTGAACGCAGGGGGCCTCTACGAGCAGTACTTC

D gene: TRBD1
V gene: TRBV7-9
J gene: TRBJ1-2
clone size: .
CDR3 protein: CASSIYRGSNYGYTF
CDR3 DNA: TGTGCCAGCAGCATTTACAGGGGGTCTAACTATGGCTACACCTTC

D gene: .
V gene: TRBV2
J gene: TRBJ1-1
clone size: .
CDR3 protein: CASSTGWGNTEAFF
CDR3 DNA: TGTGCCAGCAGTACAGGGTGGGGGAACACTGAAGCTTTCTTT

D gene: .
V gene: TRBV4-1
J gene: TRBJ2-5
clone size: .
CDR3 protein: CASSQKSGRGETQYF
CDR3 DNA: TGCGCCAGCAGCCAAAAAAGCGGAAGGGGGGAGACCCAGTACTTC

D gene: TRBD1
V gene: TRBV4-3
J gene: TRBJ2-3
clone size: .
CDR3 protein: CASSQDVRDRPTDTQYF
CDR3 DNA: TGCGCCAGCAGCCAAGATGTTAGGGACAGACCTACAGATACGCAGTATTTT

D gene: TRBD2
V gene: TRBV4-1
J gene: TRBJ2-1
clone size: few
CDR3 protein: CASSQGEGGLYNEQFF
CDR3 DNA: TGCGCCAGCAGCCAAGGGGAGGGAGGGCTCTACAATGAGCAGTTCTTC

D gene: .
V gene: TRBV18
J gene: TRBJ1-1
clone size: .
CDR3 protein: CASSPPSIPNTEAFF
CDR3 DNA: TGTGCCAGCTCACCACCATCCATCCCTAACACTGAAGCTTTCTTT

D gene: TRBD1
V gene: TRBV6-6
J gene: TRBJ1-2
clone size: .
CDR3 protein: CASIGQASYGYTF
CDR3 DNA: TGTGCCAGCATCGGACAGGCCTCCTATGGCTACACCTTC

D gene: .
V gene: TRBV28
J gene: TRBJ2-7
clone size: once
CDR3 protein: CASSLGDPKLEQYF
CDR3 DNA: TGTGCCAGCAGTTTGGGGGACCCCAAACTCGAGCAGTACTTC

D gene: .
V gene: TRBV10-3
J gene: TRBJ2-5
clone size: .
CDR3 protein: CAISDPRTGAFQETQYF
CDR3 DNA: TGTGCCATCAGTGACCCGAGGACGGGAGCCTTTCAAGAGACCCAGTACTTC

D gene: TRBD1
V gene: TRBV18
J gene: TRBJ2-3
clone size: .
CDR3 protein: CASSAQGITDTQYF
CDR3 DNA: TGTGCCAGCTCAGCACAGGGGATCACAGATACGCAGTATTTT

D gene: TRBD1
V gene: TRBV6-5
J gene: TRBJ2-7
clone size: .
CDR3 protein: CASSYDGGDRGYEQYF
CDR3 DNA: TGTGCCAGCAGTTACGACGGAGGAGACAGGGGCTACGAGCAGTACTTC

D gene: .
V gene: TRBV10-3
J gene: TRBJ1-6
clone size: .
CDR3 protein: CAIQEGGDNSPLHF
CDR3 DNA: TGTGCCATCCAAGAAGGGGGGGATAATTCACCCCTCCACTTT

D gene: .
V gene: TRBV13
J gene: TRBJ1-1
clone size: .
CDR3 protein: CASSSSGVRTEAFF
CDR3 DNA: TGTGCCAGCAGCTCCTCGGGGGTCAGGACTGAAGCTTTCTTT

D gene: TRBD2
V gene: TRBV9
J gene: TRBJ2-7
clone size: .
CDR3 protein: CASSPREAHEQYF
CDR3 DNA: TGTGCCAGCAGTCCACGGGAGGCCCACGAGCAGTACTTC

D gene: .
V gene: TRBV6-1
J gene: TRBJ1-1
clone size: .
CDR3 protein: CASSEAGGVLKAFF
CDR3 DNA: TGTGCCAGCAGTGAAGCGGGCGGCGTTCTGAAAGCTTTCTTT

D gene: .
V gene: TRBV19
J gene: TRBJ2-1
clone size: .
CDR3 protein: CASSIGGIRYNEQFF
CDR3 DNA: TGTGCCAGTAGTATTGGTGGGATTAGGTACAATGAGCAGTTCTTC

D gene: TRBD2
V gene: TRBV13
J gene: TRBJ2-1
clone size: .
CDR3 protein: CASSSEGLAGGFYNEQFF
CDR3 DNA: TGTGCCAGCAGCTCCGAGGGACTAGCGGGGGGATTCTACAATGAGCAGTTCTTC

D gene: .
V gene: TRBV18
J gene: TRBJ2-3
clone size: .
CDR3 protein: CASSPPGLRNTDTQYF
CDR3 DNA: TGTGCCAGCTCACCACCCGGACTTCGGAACACAGATACGCAGTATTTT

D gene: TRBD1
V gene: TRBV19
J gene: TRBJ2-3
clone size: .
CDR3 protein: CASRDRVGDTQYF
CDR3 DNA: TGTGCCAGTAGGGACAGGGTAGGGGATACGCAGTATTTT

D gene: TRBD2
V gene: TRBV19
J gene: TRBJ2-1
clone size: once
CDR3 protein: CASSLGLAPPYNEQFF
CDR3 DNA: TGTGCCAGTAGCCTGGGACTAGCGCCTCCCTACAATGAGCAGTTCTTC